This TCR beta chain originates from a study of identical twins. TCRdb reprocessed the 5' RACE reads with MiXCR, giving one entry per CDR3 protein. The table records fewer than 500,000 distinct CDR3 sequences, less than 25% of them present only once. Germline CDR1 reads SGDLS; CDR2 reads YYNGEE. The V gene lost 0 bases and the J gene lost 2 bases, with 12 bases spanning the gap. The CDR3 is 16 residues long. This clonotype has more than one count but fewer than ten. This same sample was also taken into another study, of T cells expressing NK-cell markers.

The TCR sequence derives from a woman younger than 35 in good health. Sequencing was done on a sample of CD4+ T cells sorted from blood. V is TRBV9 and J is TRBJ2-1; the D gene is possibly TRBD2 (6 bases). This chain's CDR3 is CASSVAGGLTYNEQFF. CDR3 nucleotides: TGTGCCAGCAGCGTAGCTGGGGGACTCACCTACAATGAGCAGTTCTTC.